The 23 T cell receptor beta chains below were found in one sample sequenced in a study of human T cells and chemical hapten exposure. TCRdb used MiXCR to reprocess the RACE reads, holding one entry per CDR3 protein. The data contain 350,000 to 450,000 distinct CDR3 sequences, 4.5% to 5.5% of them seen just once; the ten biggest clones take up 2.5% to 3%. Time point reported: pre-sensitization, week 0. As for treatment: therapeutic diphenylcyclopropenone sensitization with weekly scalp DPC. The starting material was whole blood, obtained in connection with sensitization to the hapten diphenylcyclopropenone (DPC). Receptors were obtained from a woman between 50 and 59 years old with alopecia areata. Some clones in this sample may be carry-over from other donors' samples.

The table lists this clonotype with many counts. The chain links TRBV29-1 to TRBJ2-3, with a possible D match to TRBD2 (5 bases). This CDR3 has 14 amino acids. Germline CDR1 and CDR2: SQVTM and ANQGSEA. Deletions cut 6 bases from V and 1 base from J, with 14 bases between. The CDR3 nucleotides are TGCAGCGTGGCCGCGGGTAGCGGCACAGATACGCAGTATTTT. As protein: CSVAAGSGTDTQYF.

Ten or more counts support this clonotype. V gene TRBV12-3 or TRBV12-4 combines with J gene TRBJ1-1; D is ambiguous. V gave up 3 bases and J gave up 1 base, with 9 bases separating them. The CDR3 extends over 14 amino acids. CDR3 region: CASSLGQPNTEAFF. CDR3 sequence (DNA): TGTGCCAGCAGTTTGGGCCAGCCGAACACTGAAGCTTTCTTT.

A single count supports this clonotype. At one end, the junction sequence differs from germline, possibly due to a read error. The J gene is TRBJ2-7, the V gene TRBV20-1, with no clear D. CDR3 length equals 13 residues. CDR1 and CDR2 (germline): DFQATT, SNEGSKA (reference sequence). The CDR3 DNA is TGCAGAGCTAGAGGTTCCCATCCATACGAGCAGTACTTC. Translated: CRARGSHPYEQYF.

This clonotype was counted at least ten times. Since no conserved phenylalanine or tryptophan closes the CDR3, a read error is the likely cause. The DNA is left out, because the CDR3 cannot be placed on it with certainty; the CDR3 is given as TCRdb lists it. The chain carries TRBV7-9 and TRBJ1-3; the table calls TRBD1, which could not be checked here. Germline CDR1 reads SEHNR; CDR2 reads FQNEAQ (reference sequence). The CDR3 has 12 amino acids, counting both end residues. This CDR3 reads CASSSPEGTDFL.

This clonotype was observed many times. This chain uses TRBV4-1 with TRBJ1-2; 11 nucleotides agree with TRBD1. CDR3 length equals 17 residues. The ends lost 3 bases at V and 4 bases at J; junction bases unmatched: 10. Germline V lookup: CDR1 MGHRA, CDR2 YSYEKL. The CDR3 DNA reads TGCGCCAGCAGCCAGGGGACAGGGGGAGCCCTCCCCTATGGCTACACCTTC. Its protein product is CASSQGTGGALPYGYTF.

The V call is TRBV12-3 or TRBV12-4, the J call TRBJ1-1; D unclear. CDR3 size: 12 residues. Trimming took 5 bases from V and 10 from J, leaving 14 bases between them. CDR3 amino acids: CASSPPGRAAFF. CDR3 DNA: TGTGCCAGCAGTCCCCCCGGGCGCGCAGCTTTCTTT.

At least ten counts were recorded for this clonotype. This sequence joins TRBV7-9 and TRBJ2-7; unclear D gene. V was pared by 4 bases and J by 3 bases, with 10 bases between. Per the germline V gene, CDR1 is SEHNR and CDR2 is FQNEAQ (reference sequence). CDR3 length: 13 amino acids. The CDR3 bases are TGTGCCAGCAGCTCCGGCAGCCGCTACGAGCAGTACTTC. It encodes CASSSGSRYEQYF.

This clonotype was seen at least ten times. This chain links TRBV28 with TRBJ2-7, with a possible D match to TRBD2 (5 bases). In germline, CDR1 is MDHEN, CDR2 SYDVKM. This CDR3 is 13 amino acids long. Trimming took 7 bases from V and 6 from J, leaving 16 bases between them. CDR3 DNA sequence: TGTGCCAGCACAGGACTCACATTGTTCGAGCAGTACTTC. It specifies CASTGLTLFEQYF.

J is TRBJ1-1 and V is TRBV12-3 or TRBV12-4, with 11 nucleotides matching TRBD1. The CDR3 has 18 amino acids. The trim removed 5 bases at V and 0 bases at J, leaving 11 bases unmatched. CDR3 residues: CASSRLGTGGDMNTEAFF. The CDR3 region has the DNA TGTGCCAGCAGTCGATTAGGGACAGGGGGAGATATGAACACTGAAGCTTTCTTT.

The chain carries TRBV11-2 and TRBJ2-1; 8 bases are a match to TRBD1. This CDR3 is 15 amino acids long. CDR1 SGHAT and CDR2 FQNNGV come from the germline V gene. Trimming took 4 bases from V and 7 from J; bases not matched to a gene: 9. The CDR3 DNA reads TGTGCCAGCAGCTCATACAGGGGGTCAGGGAATGAGCAGTTCTTC. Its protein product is CASSSYRGSGNEQFF. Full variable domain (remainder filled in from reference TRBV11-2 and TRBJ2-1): EAGVAQSPRYKIIEKRQSVAFWCNPISGHATLYWYQQILGQGPKLLIQFQNNGVVDDSQLPKDRFSAERLKGVDSTLKIQPAKLEDSAVYLCASSSYRGSGNEQFFGPGTRLTVL.

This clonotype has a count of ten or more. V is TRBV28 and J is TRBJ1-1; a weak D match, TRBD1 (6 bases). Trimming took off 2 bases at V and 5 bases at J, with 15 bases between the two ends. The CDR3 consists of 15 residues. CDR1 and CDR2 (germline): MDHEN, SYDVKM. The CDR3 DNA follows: TGTGCCAGCAGTTTAACACAGGGAGTTAGAACTGAAGCTTTCTTT. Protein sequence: CASSLTQGVRTEAFF.

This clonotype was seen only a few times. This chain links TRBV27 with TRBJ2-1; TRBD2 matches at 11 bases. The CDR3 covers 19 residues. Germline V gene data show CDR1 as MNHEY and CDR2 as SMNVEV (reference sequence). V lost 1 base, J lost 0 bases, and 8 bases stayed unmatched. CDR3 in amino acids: CASSLWLAGGGSSYNEQFF. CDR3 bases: TGTGCCAGCAGTTTATGGCTAGCGGGAGGAGGGAGCTCCTACAATGAGCAGTTCTTC.

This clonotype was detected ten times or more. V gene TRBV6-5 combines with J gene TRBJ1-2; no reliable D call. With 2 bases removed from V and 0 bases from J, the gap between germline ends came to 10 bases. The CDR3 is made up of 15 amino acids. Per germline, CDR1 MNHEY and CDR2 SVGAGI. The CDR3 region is CASSYGVEANYGYTF. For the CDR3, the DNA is TGTGCCAGCAGTTACGGGGTCGAAGCTAACTATGGCTACACCTTC.

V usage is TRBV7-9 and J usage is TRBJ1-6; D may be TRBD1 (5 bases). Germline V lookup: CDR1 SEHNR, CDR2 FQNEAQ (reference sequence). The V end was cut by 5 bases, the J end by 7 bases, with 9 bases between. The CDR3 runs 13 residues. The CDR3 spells CASSGGKNSPLHF. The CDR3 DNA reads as TGTGCCAGCAGCGGGGGGAAGAATTCACCCCTCCACTTT.

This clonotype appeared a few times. The CDR3 sequence: CASSTGLAGTYF. The CDR3 DNA reads as TGTGCCAGCAGTACGGGACTAGCGGGAACGTACTTC. This chain connects TRBV12-3 or TRBV12-4 to TRBJ2-7, with TRBD2 matching over 13 bases. The CDR3 sequence is 12 residues long. V trimming: 5 bases; J trimming: 12 bases; junction bases outside the gene matches: 4.

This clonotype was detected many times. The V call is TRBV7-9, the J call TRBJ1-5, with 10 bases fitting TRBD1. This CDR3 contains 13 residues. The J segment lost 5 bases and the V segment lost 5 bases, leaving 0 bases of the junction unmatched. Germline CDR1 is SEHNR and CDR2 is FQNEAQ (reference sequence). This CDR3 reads CASSGTGDQPQHF. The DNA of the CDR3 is TGTGCCAGCAGCGGGACAGGGGATCAGCCCCAGCATTTT.

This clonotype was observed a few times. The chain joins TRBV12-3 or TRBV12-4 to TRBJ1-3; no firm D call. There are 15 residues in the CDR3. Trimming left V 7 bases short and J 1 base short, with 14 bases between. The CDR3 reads CASILGGASGNTIYF. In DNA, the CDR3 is TGTGCCAGCATCCTCGGAGGAGCTTCTGGAAACACCATATATTTT.

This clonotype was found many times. CDR3 sequence (DNA): TGTGCCAGCAGCCCTACCAGCGGTTACACAGATACGCAGTATTTT. It specifies CASSPTSGYTDTQYF. The chain combines TRBV3-1 with TRBJ2-3; TRBD2 might be the D (5 bases). CDR1 and CDR2 (germline): LGHDT, YNNKEL (reference sequence). V lost 4 bases to trimming and J lost 2 bases, with 13 bases between them. The length of the CDR3 is 15 residues.

CDR3 protein: CSATLSGNTIYF. CDR3 sequence (DNA): TGCAGTGCTACCCTCTCTGGAAACACCATATATTTT. This chain connects TRBV20-1 to TRBJ1-3, with no clear D. The germline V and J ends were trimmed by 4 bases and 0 bases, with 4 bases remaining between them. From germline, CDR1 is DFQATT and CDR2 SNEGSKA (reference sequence). This CDR3 region has 12 residues.

In nucleotides, the CDR3 is TGTGCCACCAGGGAAGGGATTGAGCAGTTCTTC. It specifies CATREGIEQFF. The rearrangement uses TRBV24-1 and TRBJ2-1; D is uncertain. V was trimmed by 7 bases and J by 9 bases, leaving 9 bases between them. The CDR3 spans 11 residues. Germline CDR1 reads KGHDR; CDR2 reads SFDVKD.

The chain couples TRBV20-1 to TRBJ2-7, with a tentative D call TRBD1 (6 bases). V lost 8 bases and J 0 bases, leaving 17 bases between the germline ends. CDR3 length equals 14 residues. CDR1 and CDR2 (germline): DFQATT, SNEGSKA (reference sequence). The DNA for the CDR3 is TGCAGTACTTCCCAGGGGATTTTCTCCTACGAGCAGTACTTC. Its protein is CSTSQGIFSYEQYF.

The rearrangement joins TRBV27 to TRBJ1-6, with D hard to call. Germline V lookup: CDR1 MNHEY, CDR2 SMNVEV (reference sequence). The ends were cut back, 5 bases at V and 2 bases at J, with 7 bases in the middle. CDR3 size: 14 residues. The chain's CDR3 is CASSPSPYNSPLHF. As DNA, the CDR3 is TGTGCCAGCAGTCCGAGCCCCTATAATTCACCCCTCCACTTT.

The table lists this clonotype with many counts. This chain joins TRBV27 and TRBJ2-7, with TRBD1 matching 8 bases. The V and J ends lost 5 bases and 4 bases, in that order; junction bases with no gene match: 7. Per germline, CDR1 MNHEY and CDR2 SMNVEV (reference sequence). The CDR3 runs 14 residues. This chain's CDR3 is CASSPLTGEYEQYF. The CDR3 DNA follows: TGTGCCAGCAGTCCCCTGACAGGGGAATACGAGCAGTACTTC.